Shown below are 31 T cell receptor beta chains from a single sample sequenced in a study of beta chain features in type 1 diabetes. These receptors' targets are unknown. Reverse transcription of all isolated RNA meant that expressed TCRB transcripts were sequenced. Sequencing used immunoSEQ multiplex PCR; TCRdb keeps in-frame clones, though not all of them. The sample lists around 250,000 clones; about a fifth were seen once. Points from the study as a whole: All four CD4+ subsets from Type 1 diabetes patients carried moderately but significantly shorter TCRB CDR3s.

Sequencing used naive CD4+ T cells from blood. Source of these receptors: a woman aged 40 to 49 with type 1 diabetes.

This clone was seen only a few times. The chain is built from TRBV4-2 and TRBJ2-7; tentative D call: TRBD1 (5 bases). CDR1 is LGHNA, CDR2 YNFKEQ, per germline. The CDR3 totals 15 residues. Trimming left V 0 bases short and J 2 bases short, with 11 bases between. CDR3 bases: TGTGCCAGCAGCCAAGAACCACCAGGGCCCTACGAGCAGTACTTC. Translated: CASSQEPPGPYEQYF.

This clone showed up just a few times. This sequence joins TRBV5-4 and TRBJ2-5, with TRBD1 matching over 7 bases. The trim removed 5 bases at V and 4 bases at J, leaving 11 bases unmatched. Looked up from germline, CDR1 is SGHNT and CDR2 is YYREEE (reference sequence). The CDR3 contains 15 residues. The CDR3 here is CASSSRRDSGETQYF. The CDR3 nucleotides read TGTGCCAGCAGTTCGCGCCGGGACAGCGGAGAGACCCAGTACTTC. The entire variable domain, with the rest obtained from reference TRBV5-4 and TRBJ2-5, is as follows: ETGVTQSPTHLIKTRGQQVTLRCSSQSGHNTVSWYQQALGQGPQFIFQYYREEENGRGNFPPRFSGLQFPNYSSELNVNALELDDSALYLCASSSRRDSGETQYFGPGTRLLVL.

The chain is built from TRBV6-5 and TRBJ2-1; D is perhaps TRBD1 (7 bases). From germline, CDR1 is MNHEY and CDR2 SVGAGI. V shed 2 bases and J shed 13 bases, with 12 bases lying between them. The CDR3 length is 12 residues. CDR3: CASSYLQGTQFF. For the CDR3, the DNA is TGTGCCAGCAGTTACCTACAGGGGACTCAGTTCTTC.

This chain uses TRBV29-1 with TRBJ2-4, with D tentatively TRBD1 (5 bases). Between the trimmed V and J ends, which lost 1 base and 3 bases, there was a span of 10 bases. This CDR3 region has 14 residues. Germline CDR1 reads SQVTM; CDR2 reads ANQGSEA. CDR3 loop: CSVEGWGGKNIQYF. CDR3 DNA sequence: TGCAGCGTTGAAGGGTGGGGCGGCAAAAACATTCAGTACTTC.

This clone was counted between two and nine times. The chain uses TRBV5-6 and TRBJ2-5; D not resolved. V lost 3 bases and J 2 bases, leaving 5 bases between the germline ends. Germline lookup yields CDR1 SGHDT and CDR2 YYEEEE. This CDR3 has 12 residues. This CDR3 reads CASSSVQETQYF. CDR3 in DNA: TGTGCCAGCAGCTCGGTACAAGAGACCCAGTACTTC. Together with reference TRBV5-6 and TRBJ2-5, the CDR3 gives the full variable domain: DAGVTQSPTHLIKTRGQQVTLRCSPKSGHDTVSWYQQALGQGPQFIFQYYEEEERQRGNFPDRFSGHQFPNYSSELNVNALLLGDSALYLCASSSVQETQYFGPGTRLLVL.

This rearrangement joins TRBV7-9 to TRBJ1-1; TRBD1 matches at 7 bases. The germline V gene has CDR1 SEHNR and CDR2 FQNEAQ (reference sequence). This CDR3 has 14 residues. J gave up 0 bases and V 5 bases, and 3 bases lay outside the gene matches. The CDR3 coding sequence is TGTGCCAGCAGCGAGGGACAGCTGAACACTGAAGCTTTCTTT. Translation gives CASSEGQLNTEAFF.

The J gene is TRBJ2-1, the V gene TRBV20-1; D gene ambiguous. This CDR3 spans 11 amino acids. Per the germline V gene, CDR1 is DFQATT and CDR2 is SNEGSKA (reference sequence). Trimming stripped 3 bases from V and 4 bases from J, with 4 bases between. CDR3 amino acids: CSASGYNEQFF. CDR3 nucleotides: TGCAGTGCTAGCGGGTACAATGAGCAGTTCTTC.

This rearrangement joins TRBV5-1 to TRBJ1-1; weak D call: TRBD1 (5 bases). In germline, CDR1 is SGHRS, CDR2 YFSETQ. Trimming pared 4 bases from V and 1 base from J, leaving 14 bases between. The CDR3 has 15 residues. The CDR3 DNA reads TGCGCCAGCAGCCCTAGCGGGGGAGGGAACACTGAAGCTTTCTTT. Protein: CASSPSGGGNTEAFF. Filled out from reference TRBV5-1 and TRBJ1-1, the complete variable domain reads KAGVTQTPRYLIKTRGQQVTLSCSPISGHRSVSWYQQTPGQGLQFLFEYFSETQRNKGNFPGRFSGRQFSNSRSEMNVSTLELGDSALYLCASSPSGGGNTEAFFGQGTRLTVV.

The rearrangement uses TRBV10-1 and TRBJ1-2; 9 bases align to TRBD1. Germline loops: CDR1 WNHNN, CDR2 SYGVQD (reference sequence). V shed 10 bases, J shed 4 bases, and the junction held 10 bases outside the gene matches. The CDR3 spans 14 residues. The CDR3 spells CAISMGTGSYGYTF. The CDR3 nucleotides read TGCGCCATCTCGATGGGGACAGGGTCCTATGGCTACACCTTC.

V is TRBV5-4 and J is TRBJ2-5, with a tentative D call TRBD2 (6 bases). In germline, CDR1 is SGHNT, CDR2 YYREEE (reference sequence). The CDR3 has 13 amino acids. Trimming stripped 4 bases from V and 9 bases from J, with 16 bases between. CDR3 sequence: CASSPGGLTAQYF. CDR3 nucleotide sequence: TGTGCCAGCAGCCCCGGGGGTCTCACGGCCCAGTACTTC. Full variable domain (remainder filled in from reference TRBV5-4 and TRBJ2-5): ETGVTQSPTHLIKTRGQQVTLRCSSQSGHNTVSWYQQALGQGPQFIFQYYREEENGRGNFPPRFSGLQFPNYSSELNVNALELDDSALYLCASSPGGLTAQYFGPGTRLLVL.

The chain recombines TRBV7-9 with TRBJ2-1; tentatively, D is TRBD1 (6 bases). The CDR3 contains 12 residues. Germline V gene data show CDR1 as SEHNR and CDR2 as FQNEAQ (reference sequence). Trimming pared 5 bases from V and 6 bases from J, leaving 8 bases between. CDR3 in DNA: TGTGCCAGCAGCAAACAGGGCAATGAGCAGTTCTTC. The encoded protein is CASSKQGNEQFF.

The CDR3 DNA is TGCAGCGTTGAACGGCGGGACGTATCCTACAATGAGCAGTTCTTC. It yields the protein CSVERRDVSYNEQFF. V and J are TRBV29-1 and TRBJ2-1; possible D gene TRBD2, 6 bases. Trimming stripped 2 bases from V and 1 base from J, with 12 bases between. Germline V CDR1 and CDR2: SQVTM, ANQGSEA. CDR3 size: 15 residues.

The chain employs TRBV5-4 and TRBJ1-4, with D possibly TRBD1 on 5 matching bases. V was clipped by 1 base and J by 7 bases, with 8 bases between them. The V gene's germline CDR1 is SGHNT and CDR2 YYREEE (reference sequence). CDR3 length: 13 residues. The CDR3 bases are TGTGCCAGCAGCTTGTGGGGGGGTGAAAAACTGTTTTTT. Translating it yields CASSLWGGEKLFF.

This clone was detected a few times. The CDR3 spells CASSPAIREREAFF. The CDR3 region has the DNA TGTGCCAGCTCCCCGGCGATAAGGGAGCGCGAAGCTTTCTTT. The J gene is TRBJ1-1, the V gene TRBV18; D is uncertain. With 6 bases removed from V and 8 bases from J, the gap between germline ends came to 19 bases. The germline V gene encodes CDR1 KGHSH and CDR2 LQKENI. This CDR3 contains 14 residues.

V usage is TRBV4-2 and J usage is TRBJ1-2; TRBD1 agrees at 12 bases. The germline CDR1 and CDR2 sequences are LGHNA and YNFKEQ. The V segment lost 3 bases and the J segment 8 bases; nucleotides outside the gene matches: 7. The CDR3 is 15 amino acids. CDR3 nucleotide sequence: TGTGCCAGCAGCCAGGGGGACAGGGGGCGGAGAGGCTACACCTTC. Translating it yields CASSQGDRGRRGYTF.

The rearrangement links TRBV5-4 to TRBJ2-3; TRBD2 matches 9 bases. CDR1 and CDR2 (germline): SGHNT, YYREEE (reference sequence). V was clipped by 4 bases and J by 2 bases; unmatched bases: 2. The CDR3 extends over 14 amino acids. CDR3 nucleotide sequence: TGTGCCAGCAGCGGACTAGCGTACACAGATACGCAGTATTTT. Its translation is CASSGLAYTDTQYF.

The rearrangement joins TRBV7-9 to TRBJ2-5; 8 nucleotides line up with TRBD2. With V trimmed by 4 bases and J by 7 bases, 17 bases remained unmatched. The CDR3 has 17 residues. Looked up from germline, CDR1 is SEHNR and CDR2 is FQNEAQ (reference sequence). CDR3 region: CASSSGGTSGPPGTQYF. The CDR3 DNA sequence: TGTGCCAGCAGCTCCGGTGGTACTAGCGGCCCCCCTGGGACCCAGTACTTC.

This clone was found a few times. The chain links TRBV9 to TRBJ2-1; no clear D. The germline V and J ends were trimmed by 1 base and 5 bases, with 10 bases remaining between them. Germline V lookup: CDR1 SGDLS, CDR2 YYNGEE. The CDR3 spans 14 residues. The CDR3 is CASSVFSAHNEQFF. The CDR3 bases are TGTGCCAGCAGCGTATTCAGCGCCCACAATGAGCAGTTCTTC.

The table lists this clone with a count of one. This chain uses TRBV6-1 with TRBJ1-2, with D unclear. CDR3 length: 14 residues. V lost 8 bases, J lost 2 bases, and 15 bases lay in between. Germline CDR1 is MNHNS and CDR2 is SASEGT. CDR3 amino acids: CASPPNGRNYGYTF. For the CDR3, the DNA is TGTGCCAGCCCCCCGAACGGGAGAAACTATGGCTACACCTTC.

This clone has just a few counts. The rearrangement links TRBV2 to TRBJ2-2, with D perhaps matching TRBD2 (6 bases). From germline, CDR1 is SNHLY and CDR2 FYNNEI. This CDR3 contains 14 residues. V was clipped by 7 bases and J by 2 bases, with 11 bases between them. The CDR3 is CASMGGSNTGELFF. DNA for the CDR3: TGTGCCAGCATGGGGGGTAGCAACACCGGGGAGCTGTTTTTT.

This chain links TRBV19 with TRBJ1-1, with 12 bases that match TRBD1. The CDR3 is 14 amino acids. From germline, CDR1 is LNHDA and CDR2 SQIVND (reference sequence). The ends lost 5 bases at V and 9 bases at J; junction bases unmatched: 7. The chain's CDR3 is CASSRPGQGAQAFF. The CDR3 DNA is TGTGCCAGTAGTCGCCCGGGACAGGGGGCACAAGCTTTCTTT.

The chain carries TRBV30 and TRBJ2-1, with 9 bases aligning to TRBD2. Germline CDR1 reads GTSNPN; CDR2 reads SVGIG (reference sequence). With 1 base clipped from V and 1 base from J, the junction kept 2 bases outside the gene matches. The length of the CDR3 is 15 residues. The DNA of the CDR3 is TGTGCCTGGAGTGGACTAGCGGAGTCCTACAATGAGCAGTTCTTC. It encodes CAWSGLAESYNEQFF. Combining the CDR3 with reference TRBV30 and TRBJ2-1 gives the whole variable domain SQTIHQWPATLVQPVGSPLSLECTVEGTSNPNLYWYRQAAGRGLQLLFYSVGIGQISSEVPQNLSASRPQDRQFILSSKKLLLSDSGFYLCAWSGLAESYNEQFFGPGTRLTVL.

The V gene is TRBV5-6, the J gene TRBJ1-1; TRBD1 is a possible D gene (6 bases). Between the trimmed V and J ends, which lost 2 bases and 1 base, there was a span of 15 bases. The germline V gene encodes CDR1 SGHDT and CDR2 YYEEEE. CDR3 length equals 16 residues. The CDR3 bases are TGTGCCAGCAGCTTTGCCCAGGGAGGGGGGAACACTGAAGCTTTCTTT. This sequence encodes CASSFAQGGGNTEAFF.

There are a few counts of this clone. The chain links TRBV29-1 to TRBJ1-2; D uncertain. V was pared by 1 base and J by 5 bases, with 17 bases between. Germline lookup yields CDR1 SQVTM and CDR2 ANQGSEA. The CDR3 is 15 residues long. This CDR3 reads CSVEALSSWAYGYTF. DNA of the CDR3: TGCAGCGTTGAAGCCCTATCCAGCTGGGCTTATGGCTACACCTTC.

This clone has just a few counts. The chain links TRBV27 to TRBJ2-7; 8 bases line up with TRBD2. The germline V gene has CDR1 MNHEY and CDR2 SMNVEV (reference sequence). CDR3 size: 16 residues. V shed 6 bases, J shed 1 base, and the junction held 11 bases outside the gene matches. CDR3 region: CASRARSGSVSYEQYF. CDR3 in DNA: TGTGCCAGCAGAGCCCGAAGCGGGAGCGTATCCTACGAGCAGTACTTC.

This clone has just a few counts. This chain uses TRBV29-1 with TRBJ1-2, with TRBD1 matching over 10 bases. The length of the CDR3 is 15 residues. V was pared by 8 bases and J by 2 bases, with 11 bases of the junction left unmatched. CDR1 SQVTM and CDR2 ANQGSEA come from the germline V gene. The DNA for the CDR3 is TGCAGCACCTTCCAAGGGACAGGGGAAAACTATGGCTACACCTTC. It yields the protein CSTFQGTGENYGYTF.

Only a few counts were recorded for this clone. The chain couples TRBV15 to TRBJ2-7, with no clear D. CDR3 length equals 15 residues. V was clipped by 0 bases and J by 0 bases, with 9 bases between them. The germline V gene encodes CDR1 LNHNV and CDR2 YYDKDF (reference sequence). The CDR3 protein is CATSRDRWSSYEQYF. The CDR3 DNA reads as TGTGCCACCAGCAGAGATCGTTGGAGCTCCTACGAGCAGTACTTC.

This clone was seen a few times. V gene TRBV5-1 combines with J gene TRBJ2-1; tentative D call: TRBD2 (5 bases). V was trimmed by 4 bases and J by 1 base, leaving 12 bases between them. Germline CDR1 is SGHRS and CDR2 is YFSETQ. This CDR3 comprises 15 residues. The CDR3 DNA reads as TGCGCCAGCAGCCCCGGACTTTTATCCTACAATGAGCAGTTCTTC. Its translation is CASSPGLLSYNEQFF.

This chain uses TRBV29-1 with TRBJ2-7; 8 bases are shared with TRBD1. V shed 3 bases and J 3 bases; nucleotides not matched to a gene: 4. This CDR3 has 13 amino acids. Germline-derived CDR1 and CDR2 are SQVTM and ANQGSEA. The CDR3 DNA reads TGCAGCGTTGATGGACAGGGAGGCTACGAGCAGTACTTC. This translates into CSVDGQGGYEQYF.

For the CDR3, the DNA is TGTGCCAGCAGGAGACAGGGCTGGAACAATCAGCCCCAGCATTTT. Translating gives CASRRQGWNNQPQHF. The gene calls are TRBV27 and TRBJ1-5; 7 positions match TRBD1. Per the germline V gene, CDR1 is MNHEY and CDR2 is SMNVEV (reference sequence). V dropped 6 bases and J dropped 3; count of bases not matched to a gene: 8. The CDR3 runs to 15 residues.

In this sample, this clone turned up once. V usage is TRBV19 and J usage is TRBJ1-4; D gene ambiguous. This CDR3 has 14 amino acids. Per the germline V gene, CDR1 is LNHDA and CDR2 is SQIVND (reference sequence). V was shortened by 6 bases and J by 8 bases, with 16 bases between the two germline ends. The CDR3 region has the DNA TGTGCCAGTAGCCCTACCGGGTCTCAGGAAAAACTGTTTTTT. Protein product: CASSPTGSQEKLFF.